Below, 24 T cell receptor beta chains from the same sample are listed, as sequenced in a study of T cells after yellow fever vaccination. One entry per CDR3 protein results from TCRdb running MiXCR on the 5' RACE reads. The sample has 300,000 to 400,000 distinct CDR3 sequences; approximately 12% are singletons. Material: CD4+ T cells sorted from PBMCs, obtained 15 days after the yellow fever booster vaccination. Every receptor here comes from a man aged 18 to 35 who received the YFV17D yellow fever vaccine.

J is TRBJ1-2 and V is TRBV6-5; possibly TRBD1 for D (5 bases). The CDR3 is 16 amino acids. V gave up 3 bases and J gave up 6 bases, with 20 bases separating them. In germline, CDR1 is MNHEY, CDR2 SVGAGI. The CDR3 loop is CASSYTGSGRGDGYTF. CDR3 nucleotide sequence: TGTGCCAGCAGTTATACGGGCTCGGGGCGAGGGGATGGCTACACCTTC.

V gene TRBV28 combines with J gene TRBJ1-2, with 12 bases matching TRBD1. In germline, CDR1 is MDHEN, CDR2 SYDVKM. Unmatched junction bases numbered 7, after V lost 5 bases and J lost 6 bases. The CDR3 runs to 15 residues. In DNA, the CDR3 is TGTGCCAGCAGTCTCCCGGGACAGGGGGCCGATGGCTACACCTTC. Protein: CASSLPGQGADGYTF.

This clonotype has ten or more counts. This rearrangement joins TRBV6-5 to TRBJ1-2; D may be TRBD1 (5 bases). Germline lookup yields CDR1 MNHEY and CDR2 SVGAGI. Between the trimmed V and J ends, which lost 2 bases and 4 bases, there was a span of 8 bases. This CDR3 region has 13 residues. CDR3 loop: CASSYDSTYGYTF. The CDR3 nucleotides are TGTGCCAGCAGTTACGACAGTACCTATGGCTACACCTTC.

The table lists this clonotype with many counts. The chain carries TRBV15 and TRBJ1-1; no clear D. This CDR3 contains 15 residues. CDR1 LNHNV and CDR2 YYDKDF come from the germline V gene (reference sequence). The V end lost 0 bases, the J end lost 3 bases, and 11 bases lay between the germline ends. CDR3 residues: CATSRDLGWDTEAFF. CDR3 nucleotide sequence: TGTGCCACCAGCAGAGACCTGGGGTGGGACACTGAAGCTTTCTTT.

The CDR3 protein is CASSLAVRAPNYEQYF. The CDR3 DNA sequence: TGTGCCAGCAGCTTAGCCGTAAGGGCACCTAACTACGAGCAGTACTTC. The V gene is TRBV7-2, the J gene TRBJ2-7; D is unresolved. CDR3 length: 16 residues. Germline V gene lookup returns CDR1 SGHTA and CDR2 FQGNSA. V was clipped by 0 bases and J by 3 bases, with 15 bases between them.

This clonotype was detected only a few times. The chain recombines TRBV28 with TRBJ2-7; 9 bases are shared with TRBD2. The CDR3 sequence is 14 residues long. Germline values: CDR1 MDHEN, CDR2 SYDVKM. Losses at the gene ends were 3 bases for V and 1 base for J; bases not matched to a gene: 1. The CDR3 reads CASSLGLASYEQYV. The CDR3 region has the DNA TGTGCCAGCAGTTTGGGACTAGCATCCTACGAGCAGTACGTC.

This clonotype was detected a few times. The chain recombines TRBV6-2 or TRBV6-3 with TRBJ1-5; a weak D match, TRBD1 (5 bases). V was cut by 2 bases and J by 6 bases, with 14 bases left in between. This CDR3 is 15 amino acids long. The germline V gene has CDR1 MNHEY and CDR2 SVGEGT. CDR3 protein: CASSYPGTGRQPQHF. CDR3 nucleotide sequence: TGTGCCAGCAGTTACCCCGGTACAGGCCGTCAGCCCCAGCATTTT.

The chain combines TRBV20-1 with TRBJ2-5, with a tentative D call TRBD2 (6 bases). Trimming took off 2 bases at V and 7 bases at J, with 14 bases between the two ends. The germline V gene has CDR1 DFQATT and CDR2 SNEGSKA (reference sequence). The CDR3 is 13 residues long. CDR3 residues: CSARSPSGVTQYF. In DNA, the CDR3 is TGCAGTGCTAGATCTCCCTCGGGAGTGACCCAGTACTTC.

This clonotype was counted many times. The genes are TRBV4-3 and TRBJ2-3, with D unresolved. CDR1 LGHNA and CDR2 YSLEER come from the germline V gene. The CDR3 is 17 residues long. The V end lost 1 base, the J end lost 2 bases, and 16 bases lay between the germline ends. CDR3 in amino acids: CASSQVRPSGFTDTQYF. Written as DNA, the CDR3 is TGCGCCAGCAGCCAAGTGAGGCCATCGGGTTTCACAGATACGCAGTATTTT.

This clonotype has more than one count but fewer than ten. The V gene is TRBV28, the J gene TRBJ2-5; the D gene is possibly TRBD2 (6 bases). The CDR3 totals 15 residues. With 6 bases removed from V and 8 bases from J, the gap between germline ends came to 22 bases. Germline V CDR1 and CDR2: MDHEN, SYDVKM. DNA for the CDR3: TGTGCCAGCAGCCGACCGGGGGATACCGCTCCTACCCAGTACTTC. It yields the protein CASSRPGDTAPTQYF.

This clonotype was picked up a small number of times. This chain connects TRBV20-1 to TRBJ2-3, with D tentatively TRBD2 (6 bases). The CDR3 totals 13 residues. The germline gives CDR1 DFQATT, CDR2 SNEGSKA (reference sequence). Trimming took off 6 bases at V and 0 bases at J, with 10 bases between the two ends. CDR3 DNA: TGCAGTGCAATGGGGGGTAGCACAGATACGCAGTATTTT. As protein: CSAMGGSTDTQYF.

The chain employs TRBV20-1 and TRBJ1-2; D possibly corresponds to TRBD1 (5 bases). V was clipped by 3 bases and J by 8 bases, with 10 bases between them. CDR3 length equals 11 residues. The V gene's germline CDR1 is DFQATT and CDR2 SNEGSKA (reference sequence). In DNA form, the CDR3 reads TGCAGTGCTAGTACCCAGGGCGGCTACACCTTC. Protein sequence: CSASTQGGYTF.

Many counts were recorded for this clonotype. The CDR3 is CASSGTSPSYEQYF. DNA of the CDR3: TGCGCCAGCAGCGGTACCTCGCCCTCCTACGAGCAGTACTTC. This chain joins TRBV5-1 and TRBJ2-7; D remains unclear. Germline V gene sequence: CDR1 SGHRS, CDR2 YFSETQ. V was shortened by 4 bases and J by 0 bases, with 11 bases between the two germline ends. The CDR3 is 14 amino acids. Together with reference TRBV5-1 and TRBJ2-7, the CDR3 gives the full variable domain: KAGVTQTPRYLIKTRGQQVTLSCSPISGHRSVSWYQQTPGQGLQFLFEYFSETQRNKGNFPGRFSGRQFSNSRSEMNVSTLELGDSALYLCASSGTSPSYEQYFGPGTRLTVT.

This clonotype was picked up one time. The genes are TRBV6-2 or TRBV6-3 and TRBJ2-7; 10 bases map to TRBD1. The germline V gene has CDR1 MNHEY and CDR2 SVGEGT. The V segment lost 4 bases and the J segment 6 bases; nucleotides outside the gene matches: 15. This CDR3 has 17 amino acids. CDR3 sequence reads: CASSSLKRQGAPVEQYV. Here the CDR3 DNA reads TGTGCCAGCAGTTCCCTAAAAAGACAGGGGGCACCCGTCGAGCAGTACGTC.

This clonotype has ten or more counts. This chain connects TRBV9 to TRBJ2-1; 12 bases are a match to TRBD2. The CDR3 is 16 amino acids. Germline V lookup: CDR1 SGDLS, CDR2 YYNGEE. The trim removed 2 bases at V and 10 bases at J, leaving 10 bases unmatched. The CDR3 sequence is CASSVTTSGGSGEQFF. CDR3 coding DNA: TGTGCCAGCAGCGTGACGACTAGCGGGGGATCTGGGGAGCAGTTCTTC.

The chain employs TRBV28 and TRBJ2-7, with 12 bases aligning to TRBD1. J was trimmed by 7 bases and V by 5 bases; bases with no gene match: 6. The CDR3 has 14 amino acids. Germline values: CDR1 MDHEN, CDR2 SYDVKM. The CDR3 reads CASSRGQGAQEQYV. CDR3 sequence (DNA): TGTGCCAGCAGTAGGGGACAGGGGGCTCAAGAGCAGTACGTC.

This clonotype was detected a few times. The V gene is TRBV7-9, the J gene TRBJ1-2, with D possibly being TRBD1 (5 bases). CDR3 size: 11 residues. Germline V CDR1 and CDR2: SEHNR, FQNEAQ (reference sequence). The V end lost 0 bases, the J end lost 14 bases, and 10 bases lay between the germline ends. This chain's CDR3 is CASSLAGTCTF. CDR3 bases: TGTGCCAGCAGCTTAGCCGGGACGTGTACCTTC.

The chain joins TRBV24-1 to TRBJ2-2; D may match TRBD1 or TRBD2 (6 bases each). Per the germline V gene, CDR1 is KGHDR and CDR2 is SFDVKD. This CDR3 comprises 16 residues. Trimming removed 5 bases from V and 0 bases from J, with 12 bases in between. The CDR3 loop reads CATSAPGAANTGELFF. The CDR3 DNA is TGTGCCACCAGTGCCCCGGGGGCTGCGAACACCGGGGAGCTGTTTTTT.

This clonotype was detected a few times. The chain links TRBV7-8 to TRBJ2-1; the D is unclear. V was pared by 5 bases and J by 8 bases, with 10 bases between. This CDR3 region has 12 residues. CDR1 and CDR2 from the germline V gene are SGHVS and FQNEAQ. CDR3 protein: CASSPSKDEQFF. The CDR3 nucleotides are TGTGCCAGCAGCCCATCCAAGGATGAGCAGTTCTTC. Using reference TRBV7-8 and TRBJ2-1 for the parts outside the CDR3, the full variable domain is GAGVSQSPRYKVAKRGQDVALRCDPISGHVSLFWYQQALGQGPEFLTYFQNEAQLDKSGLPSDRFFAERPEGSVSTLKIQRTQQEDSAVYLCASSPSKDEQFFGPGTRLTVL.

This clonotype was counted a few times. Here the CDR3 DNA reads TGTGCCAGCACACCGATCAATAGCGGGGGGATATACAATGAGCAGTTCTTC. It encodes CASTPINSGGIYNEQFF. The chain couples TRBV12-3 or TRBV12-4 to TRBJ2-1; 10 bases are shared with TRBD2. V was clipped by 7 bases and J by 4 bases; unmatched bases: 13. The CDR3 contains 17 residues.

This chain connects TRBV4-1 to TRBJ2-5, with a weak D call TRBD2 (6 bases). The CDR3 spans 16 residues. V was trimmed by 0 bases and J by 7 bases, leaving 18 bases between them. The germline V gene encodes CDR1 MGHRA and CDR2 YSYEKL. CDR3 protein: CASSQEGSVVGGTQYF. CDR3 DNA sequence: TGCGCCAGCAGCCAAGAGGGGAGTGTGGTGGGGGGGACCCAGTACTTC.

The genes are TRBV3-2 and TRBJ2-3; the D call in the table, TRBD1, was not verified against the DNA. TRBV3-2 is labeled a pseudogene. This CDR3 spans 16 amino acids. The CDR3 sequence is CASSQDHGGGSDTQYF. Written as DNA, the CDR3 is TGTGCCAGCAGCCAAGATCACGGCGGGGGTTCAGATACGCAGTATTTT.

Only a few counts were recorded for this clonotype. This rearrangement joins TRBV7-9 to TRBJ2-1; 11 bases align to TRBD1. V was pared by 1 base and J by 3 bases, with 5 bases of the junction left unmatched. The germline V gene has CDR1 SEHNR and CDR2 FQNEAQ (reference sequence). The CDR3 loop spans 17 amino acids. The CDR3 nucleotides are TGTGCCAGCAGCTTAGAAGTAGGGACAGGGGGCTACAATGAGCAGTTCTTC. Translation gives CASSLEVGTGGYNEQFF.

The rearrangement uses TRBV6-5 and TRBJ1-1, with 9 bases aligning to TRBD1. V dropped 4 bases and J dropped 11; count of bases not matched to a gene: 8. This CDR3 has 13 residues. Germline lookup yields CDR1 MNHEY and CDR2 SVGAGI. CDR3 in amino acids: CASSFRDRVGAFF. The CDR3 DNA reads TGTGCCAGCAGTTTCCGGGACAGGGTTGGGGCTTTCTTT.